The rows below give T cell receptor beta chains drawn from one sample of a study of T-cell reconstitution after alpha-beta-depleted transplantation in children. MiXCR, run by TCRdb on the PCR reads, gives a single entry per CDR3 protein. The sample contains about 1,000,000 distinct CDR3 sequences, less than 30% of which appear only once. The sequencing used PBMCs, mostly from graft donor cells, collected 360 days after TCRalphabeta/CD19-depleted stem cell transplant. Receptors originate from a boy in the first two years of life who had a stem cell transplant for SCID, so the T cells may come from the graft donor. CDR3s include the opening cysteine and the closing phenylalanine or tryptophan. A D gene is named only where the DNA matches it firmly. For some rows the clone size is stated as once, few or many, or as a class when expanded; others skip it.

.,TRBV29-1,.,TRBJ1-1,TGCAGCGTTGTAATTCACAGCCGCCCATCCGCCACTGAAGCTTTCTTT,CSVVIHSRPSATEAFF
.,TRBV29-1,TRBD2,TRBJ2-2,TGCAGCGTTGAACGGCCCCTAGCGGCGGGTATCGCGAACACCGGGGAGCTGTTTTTT,CSVERPLAAGIANTGELFF
few,TRBV18,.,TRBJ2-5,TGTGCCAGCTCACCACGGGGGACTTACATACAAGAGACCCAGTACTTC,CASSPRGTYIQETQYF
.,TRBV7-9,.,TRBJ2-1,TGTGCCAGCAGCTTAGCCCAGGGGTCCTACAATGAGCAGTTCTTC,CASSLAQGSYNEQFF
few,TRBV3-1,.,TRBJ2-2,TGTGCCAGCAGCAAAGAAATTGGGAGGCCGAACACCGGGGAGCTGTTTTTT,CASSKEIGRPNTGELFF
few,TRBV15,.,TRBJ1-1,TGTGCCACCAGCACTAACGGGCTTATGAACACTGAAGCTTTCTTT,CATSTNGLMNTEAFF
.,TRBV18,TRBD1,TRBJ2-7,TGTGCCAGCTCACCAAGAACAGGGGGATTATACGAGCAGTACTTC,CASSPRTGGLYEQYF
.,TRBV6-5,.,TRBJ1-4,TGTGCCAGCAGTTGGGGTCTCCCGGTCGGACGGGGTGAAAAACTGTTTTTT,CASSWGLPVGRGEKLFF
few,TRBV27,.,TRBJ2-7,TGTGCCAGCAGTTTAACTTACCGGGACCGGTCCTACGAGCAGTACTTC,CASSLTYRDRSYEQYF
once,TRBV4-1,.,TRBJ1-4,TGCGCCAGCAGCCAAATCTTAAAGTTCGGGGAAAAACTGTTTTTT,CASSQILKFGEKLFF
.,TRBV5-8,TRBD2,TRBJ2-1,TGTGCCAGCAGCTTGGAGTTTAGCGGGGGCTACAATGAGCAGTTCTTC,CASSLEFSGGYNEQFF
.,TRBV10-3,.,TRBJ1-3,TGTGCCATCAGTGCTGCGGGACACCCAATGGAAGGAGGAAACACCATATATTTT,CAISAAGHPMEGGNTIYF
.,TRBV2,.,TRBJ2-7,TGTGCCAGCAGCGCCGCCAGCAATTGGGGGGACTACGAGCAGTACTTC,CASSAASNWGDYEQYF
few,TRBV11-2,TRBD2,TRBJ2-2,TGTGCCAGCAGCTTCCTAGCGGGGGCCCCGAACACCGGGGAGCTGTTTTTT,CASSFLAGAPNTGELFF
.,TRBV4-2,.,TRBJ1-1,TGTGCCAGCAGCCAACTGGGGGGTCTTGAAGCTTTCTTT,CASSQLGGLEAFF
.,TRBV5-1,TRBD1,TRBJ2-1,TGCGCCAGCAGCCACTTACAGGGGCCCTACAATGAGCAGTTCTTC,CASSHLQGPYNEQFF
few,TRBV4-3,.,TRBJ2-3,TGCGCCAGCAGCCAAGCGGGTGCAGATACGCAGTATTTT,CASSQAGADTQYF
.,TRBV5-1,.,TRBJ2-1,TGCGCCAGCAGCTTAGAGGGTGTGGGTGTGAATGAGCAGTTCTTC,CASSLEGVGVNEQFF
few,TRBV7-2,.,TRBJ2-3,TGTGCCAGCAGCTTAGGGGCGTTTGGGACGCAGTATTTT,CASSLGAFGTQYF
few,TRBV6-5,.,TRBJ2-7,TGTGCCAGCAGTACGGACCCCTACGAGCAGTACTTC,CASSTDPYEQYF
few,TRBV12-3/TRBV12-4,.,TRBJ1-5,TGTGCCAGCAGTTTAGCGCTGTTAGGGGGTGGCGGCAATCAGCCCCAGCATTTT,CASSLALLGGGGNQPQHF
.,TRBV4-1,.,TRBJ1-2,TGCGCCAGCAGCCAATCCCAGGGATCAAACTATGGCTACACCTTC,CASSQSQGSNYGYTF